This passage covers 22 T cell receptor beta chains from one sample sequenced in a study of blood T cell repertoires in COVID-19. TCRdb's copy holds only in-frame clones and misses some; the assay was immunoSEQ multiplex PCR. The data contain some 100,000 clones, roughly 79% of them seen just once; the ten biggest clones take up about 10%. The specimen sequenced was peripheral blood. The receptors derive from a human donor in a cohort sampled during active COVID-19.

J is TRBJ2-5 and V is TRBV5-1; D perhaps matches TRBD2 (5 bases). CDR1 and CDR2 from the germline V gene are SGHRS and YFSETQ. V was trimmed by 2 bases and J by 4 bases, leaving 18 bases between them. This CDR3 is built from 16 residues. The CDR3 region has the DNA TGCGCCAGCAGCTTTGGAACTAGTTTAATTTCAGAGACCCAGTACTTC. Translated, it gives CASSFGTSLISETQYF.

CDR3 loop: CASKLEGGSVNRYGYTF. The CDR3 coding sequence is TGTGCCAGCAAACTAGAAGGGGGTTCAGTTAATAGGTATGGCTACACCTTC. The V gene is TRBV2, the J gene TRBJ1-2, with TRBD1 as a possible D gene (6 bases). V shed 7 bases and J shed 5 bases, with 26 bases lying between them. This CDR3 has 17 amino acids. Germline assignment: CDR1 SNHLY and CDR2 FYNNEI.

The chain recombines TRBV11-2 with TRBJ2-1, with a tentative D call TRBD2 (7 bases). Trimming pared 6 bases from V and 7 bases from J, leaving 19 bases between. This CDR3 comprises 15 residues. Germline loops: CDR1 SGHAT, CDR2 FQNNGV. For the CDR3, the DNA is TGTGCCAGCAGGACTTGGGCGGGGGCCAAAAATGAGCAGTTCTTC. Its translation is CASRTWAGAKNEQFF.

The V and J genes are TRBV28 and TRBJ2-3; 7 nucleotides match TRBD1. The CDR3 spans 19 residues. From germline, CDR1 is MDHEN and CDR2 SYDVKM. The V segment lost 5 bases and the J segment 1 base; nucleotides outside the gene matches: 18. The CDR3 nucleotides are TGTGCCAGCAGTCCCGTCCGGGACAGTCCGACGAAGGGCACAGATACGCAGTATTTT. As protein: CASSPVRDSPTKGTDTQYF.

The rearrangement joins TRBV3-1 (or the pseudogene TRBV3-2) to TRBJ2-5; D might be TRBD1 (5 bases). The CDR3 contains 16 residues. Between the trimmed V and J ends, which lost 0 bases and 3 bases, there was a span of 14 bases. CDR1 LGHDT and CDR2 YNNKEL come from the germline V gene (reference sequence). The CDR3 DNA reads TGTGCCAGCAGCCAAGATTTTAGGCAGGGTGAAGAGACCCAGTACTTC. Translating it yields CASSQDFRQGEETQYF.

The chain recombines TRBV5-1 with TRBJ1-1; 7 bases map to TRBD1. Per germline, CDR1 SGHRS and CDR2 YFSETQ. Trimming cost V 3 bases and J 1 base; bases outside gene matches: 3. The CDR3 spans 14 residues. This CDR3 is CASSSGTANTEAFF. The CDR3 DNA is TGCGCCAGCAGCTCGGGGACAGCGAACACTGAAGCTTTCTTT.

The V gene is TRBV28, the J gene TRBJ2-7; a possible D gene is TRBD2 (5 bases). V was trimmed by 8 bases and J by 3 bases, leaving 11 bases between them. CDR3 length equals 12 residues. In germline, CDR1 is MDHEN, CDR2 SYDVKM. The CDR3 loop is CASGGLFYEQYF. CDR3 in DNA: TGTGCCAGCGGCGGACTGTTCTACGAGCAGTACTTC.

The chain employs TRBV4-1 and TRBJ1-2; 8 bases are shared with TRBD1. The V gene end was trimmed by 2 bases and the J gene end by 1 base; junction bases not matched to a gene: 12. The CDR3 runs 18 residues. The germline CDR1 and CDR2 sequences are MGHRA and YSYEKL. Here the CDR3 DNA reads TGCGCCAGCAGCCAATACGGGACAGGAAGCCTACTTAACTATGGCTACACCTTC. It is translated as CASSQYGTGSLLNYGYTF.

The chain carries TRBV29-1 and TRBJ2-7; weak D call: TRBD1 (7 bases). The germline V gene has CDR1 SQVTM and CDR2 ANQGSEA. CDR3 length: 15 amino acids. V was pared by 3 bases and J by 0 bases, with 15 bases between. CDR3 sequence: CSVDVWQGGSYEQYF. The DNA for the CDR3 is TGCAGCGTTGATGTTTGGCAGGGGGGCTCCTACGAGCAGTACTTC.

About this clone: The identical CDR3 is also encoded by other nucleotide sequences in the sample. The CDR3 loop reads CSVGQMNTEAFF. CDR3 nucleotide sequence: TGCAGCGTTGGCCAGATGAACACTGAAGCTTTCTTT. The chain uses TRBV29-1 and TRBJ1-1; D unclear. The CDR3 has 12 residues. Germline loops: CDR1 SQVTM, CDR2 ANQGSEA. Trimming cost V 4 bases and J 0 bases, with 6 bases left between them.

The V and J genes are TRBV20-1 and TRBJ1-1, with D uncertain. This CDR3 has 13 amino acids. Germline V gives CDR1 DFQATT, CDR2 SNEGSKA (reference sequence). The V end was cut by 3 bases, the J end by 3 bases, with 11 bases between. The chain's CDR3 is CSASKGRDTEAFF. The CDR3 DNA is TGCAGTGCTAGTAAAGGGAGGGACACTGAAGCTTTCTTT.

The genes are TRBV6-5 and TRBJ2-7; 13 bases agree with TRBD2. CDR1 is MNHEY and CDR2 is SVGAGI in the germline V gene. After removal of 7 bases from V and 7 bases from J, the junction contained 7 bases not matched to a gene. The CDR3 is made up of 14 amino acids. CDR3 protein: CASNPGLAGREQYF. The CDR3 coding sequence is TGTGCCAGCAACCCGGGACTAGCGGGACGGGAGCAGTACTTC.

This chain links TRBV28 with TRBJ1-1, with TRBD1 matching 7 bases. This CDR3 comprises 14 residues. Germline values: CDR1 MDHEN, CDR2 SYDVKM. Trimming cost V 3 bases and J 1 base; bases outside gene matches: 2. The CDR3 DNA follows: TGTGCCAGCAGTTTGACAGGGAAGAACACTGAAGCTTTCTTT. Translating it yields CASSLTGKNTEAFF.

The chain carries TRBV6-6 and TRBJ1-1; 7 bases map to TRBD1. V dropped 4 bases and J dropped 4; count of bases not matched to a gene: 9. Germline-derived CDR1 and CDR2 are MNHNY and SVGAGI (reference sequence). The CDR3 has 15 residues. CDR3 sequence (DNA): TGTGCCAGCAGTTCCCAAGACAGGGCAGGCACTGAAGCTTTCTTT. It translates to CASSSQDRAGTEAFF.

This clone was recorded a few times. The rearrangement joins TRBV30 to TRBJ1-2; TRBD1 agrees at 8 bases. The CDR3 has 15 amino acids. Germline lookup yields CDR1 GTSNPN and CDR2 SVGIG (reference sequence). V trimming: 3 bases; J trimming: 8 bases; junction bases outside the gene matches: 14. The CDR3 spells CAWRSRPDRERGYTF. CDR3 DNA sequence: TGTGCCTGGAGATCCCGGCCGGACAGGGAACGGGGCTACACCTTC.

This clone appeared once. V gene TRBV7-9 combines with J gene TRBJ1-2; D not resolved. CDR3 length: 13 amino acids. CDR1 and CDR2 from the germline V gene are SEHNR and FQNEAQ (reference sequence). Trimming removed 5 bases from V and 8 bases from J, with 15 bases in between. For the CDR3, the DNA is TGTGCCAGCAGCCTTCAGGAGTCGGGGGGCTACACCTTC. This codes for CASSLQESGGYTF.

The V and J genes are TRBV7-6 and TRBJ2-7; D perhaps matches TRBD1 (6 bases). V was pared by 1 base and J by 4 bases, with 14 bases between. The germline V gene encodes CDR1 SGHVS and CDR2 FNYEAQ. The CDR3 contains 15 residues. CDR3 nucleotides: TGTGCCAGCAGCTTAGGACCGGGACAAGAATACGAGCAGTACTTC. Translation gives CASSLGPGQEYEQYF. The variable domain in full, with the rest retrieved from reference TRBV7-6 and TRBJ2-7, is GAGVSQSPRYKVTKRGQDVALRCDPISGHVSLYWYRQALGQGPEFLTYFNYEAQQDKSGLPNDRFSAERPEGSISTLTIQRTEQRDSAMYRCASSLGPGQEYEQYFGPGTRLTVT.

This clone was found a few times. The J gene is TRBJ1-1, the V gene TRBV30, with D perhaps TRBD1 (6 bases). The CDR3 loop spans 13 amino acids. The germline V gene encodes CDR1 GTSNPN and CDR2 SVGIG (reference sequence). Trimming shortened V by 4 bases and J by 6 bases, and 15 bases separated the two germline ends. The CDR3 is CAWNRVVTAEAFF. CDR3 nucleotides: TGTGCCTGGAACAGGGTAGTTACTGCTGAAGCTTTCTTT.

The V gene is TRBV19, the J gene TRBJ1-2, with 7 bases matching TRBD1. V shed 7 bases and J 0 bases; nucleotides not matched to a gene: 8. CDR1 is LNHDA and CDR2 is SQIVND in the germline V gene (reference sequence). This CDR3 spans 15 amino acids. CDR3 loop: CASIRAGTANYGYTF. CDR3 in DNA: TGTGCCAGTATCCGAGCCGGGACAGCTAACTATGGCTACACCTTC.

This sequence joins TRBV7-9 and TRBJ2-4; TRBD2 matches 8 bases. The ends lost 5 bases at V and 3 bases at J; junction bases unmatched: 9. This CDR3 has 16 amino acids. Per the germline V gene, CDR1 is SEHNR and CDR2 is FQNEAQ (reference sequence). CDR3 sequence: CASSKAGEAGKNIQYF. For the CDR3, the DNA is TGTGCCAGCAGCAAAGCGGGAGAGGCTGGCAAAAACATTCAGTACTTC.

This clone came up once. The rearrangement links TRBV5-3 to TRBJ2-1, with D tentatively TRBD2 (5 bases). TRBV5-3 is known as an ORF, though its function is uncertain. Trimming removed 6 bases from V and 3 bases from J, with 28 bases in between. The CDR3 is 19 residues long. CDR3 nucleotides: TGTGCCAGAACCACGGACGGGTTTTCGCAGACCGGGGACTACAATGAGCAGTTCTTC. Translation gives CARTTDGFSQTGDYNEQFF.

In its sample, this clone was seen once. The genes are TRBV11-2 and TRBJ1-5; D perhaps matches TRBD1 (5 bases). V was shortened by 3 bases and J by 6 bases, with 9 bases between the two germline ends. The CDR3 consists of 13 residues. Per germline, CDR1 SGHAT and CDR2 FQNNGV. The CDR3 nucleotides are TGTGCCAGCAGCTTGGGGGGGGGTCAGCCCCAGCATTTT. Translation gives CASSLGGGQPQHF.